The source of this TCR beta chain is a study of blood T cell repertoires in COVID-19. At the level of the study: Samples of COVID-19 (acute and convalescent) were obtained from the United States, Italy and Spain. T cells, B-cell-depleted T cells, or PBMCs supplied cDNA or gDNA.

Per the study methods: Estimates of nucleated cell counts were drawn from the amplification of reference gene primers. The method was immunoSEQ multiplex PCR; TCRdb's version includes in-frame clones alone and lacks a portion of them. That table supplies the V and J calls and clone size; D and trimming were determined from the DNA. The sample has fewer than 150,000 clones, 80% to 90% seen once; the top ten hold more than 25%. Germline-derived CDR1 and CDR2 are WNHNN and SYGVQD (reference sequence). The CDR3 has 14 amino acids. With 5 bases removed from V and 0 bases from J, the gap between germline ends came to 8 bases.

The sequence came from a woman in her 70s with acute or convalescent COVID-19. The material sequenced was peripheral blood. The V and J genes are TRBV10-1 and TRBJ1-5; D uncertain. As DNA, the CDR3 is TGCGCCAGCAGTCCCGGAGATAGCAATCAGCCCCAGCATTTT. Protein: CASSPGDSNQPQHF.